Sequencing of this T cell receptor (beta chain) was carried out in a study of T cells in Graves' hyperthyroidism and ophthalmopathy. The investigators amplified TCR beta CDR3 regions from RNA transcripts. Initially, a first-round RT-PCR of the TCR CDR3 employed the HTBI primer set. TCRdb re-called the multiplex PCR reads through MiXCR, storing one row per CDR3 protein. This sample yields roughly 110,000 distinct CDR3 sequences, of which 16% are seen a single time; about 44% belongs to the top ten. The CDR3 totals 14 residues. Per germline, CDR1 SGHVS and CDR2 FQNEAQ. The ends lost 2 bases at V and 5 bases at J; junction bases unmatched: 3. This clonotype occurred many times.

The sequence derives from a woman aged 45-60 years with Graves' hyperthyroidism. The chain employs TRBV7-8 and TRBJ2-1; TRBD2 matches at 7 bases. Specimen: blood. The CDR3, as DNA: TGTGCCAGCAGCTTACGGACTAGTAACAATGAGCAGTTCTTC. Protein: CASSLRTSNNEQFF.